This TCR beta chain was documented in a study of T cell clonality in common variable immunodeficiency. For this clone: Antigen unknown. Coverage ceases 3 residues before the CDR3 finishes, and the germline J gene fills in the end.

General study results and limits: Patient heterogeneity in the CVID cohort limited correlations between repertoire features and clinical complications. Common variable immunodeficiency TCR beta sequences reportedly had fewer deletions and N-nucleotide insertions. Compared with controls, CVID subjects had fewer shared TCRbeta clones.

Measured with immunoSEQ multiplex PCR; TCRdb has only the in-frame clones, and not every one. There are 16,000 or so clones in the sample, none observed a single time. From germline, CDR1 is SNHLY and CDR2 FYNNEI. The CDR3 has 12 amino acids. Sequencing was done on a sample of peripheral blood mononuclear cells. This clonotype was obtained from a human donor with common variable immunodeficiency. The chain combines TRBV2 with TRBJ2-3; possible D gene TRBD2, 5 bases. CDR3 in amino acids: CASSVTRGTQYF. Partial CDR3 DNA: TGTGCCAGCAGTGTCACTCGGGGAACG.